This T cell receptor (beta chain) derives from a study of early stage breast cancer tumors (dated by TCRdb to 2016 to 2017). Notes on the research overall: Of the approximately 15 invasive breast tumors, roughly eleven were found to be estrogen receptor-positive, progesterone receptor-positive and HER2-negative. The samples as a whole yielded 2 million to 3 million detected templates, corresponding to roughly 1.1 million unique clonotypes. Of the roughly twelve ER+/PR+/HER2- tumors, eight were classified as invasive ductal carcinomas and four as invasive lobular carcinomas. On average, each sample had about 9.7-fold read coverage.

The study profiled bulk TCR beta-chain repertoires in matched peripheral blood, tumor and adjacent normal breast tissue taken from approximately 15 patients with early-stage breast cancer. Before surgery, roughly 4.5-11 mL of whole blood was collected into EDTA tubes and then processed within 2 hours. Ficoll-Paque centrifugation in SepMate-50 tubes was used to isolate peripheral blood mononuclear cells. PBMCs were cryopreserved in roughly 90% FBS with approximately 10% DMSO in aliquots of about 1.8 to 4 million cells and stored in liquid nitrogen. The Qiagen AllPrep DNA/RNA Mini kit was used to extract genomic DNA. A word on this clone: Its cognate antigen has yet to be identified. It has no much larger one-base neighbor in the sample; base qualities were not kept.

What the research found in general, with its limitations: Compared with adjacent normal breast tissue, tumors had higher clonality and 2 to 3-fold greater T cell density. Analysis by tumor subtype was prevented by the small cohort size. Repertoires from blood and normal breast were more alike than repertoires from blood and tumor, and in about 85% of the 16 patients, comparing each tissue with blood separated tumor from normal. Enriched TCRB sequences shared across patients were found to be mostly commonly generated sequences that were unlikely to play an important role in the tumor microenvironment. Chain pairing and functional markers such as CD4, CD8 and FOXP3 were missed by bulk genomic DNA sequencing of unsorted cells.

Two independent genomic DNA replicates were amplified for each sample, with 0.5 ug used for blood and approximately 1.5 ug for tumor or normal breast. TCRB sequencing of genomic DNA was carried out with the ImmunoSeq Intro kit according to the manufacturer's instructions. Multiplex PCR ran 30 to 40 cycles with proprietary primers and spike-in control sequences for absolute quantification. An 87-bp fragment spanning the CDR3 and flanking V and J genes was sequenced with single-end 150-bp reads. Each lane of an Illumina MiSeq running version 3.0 chemistry carried seven multiplexed samples, with two replicates apiece. The original pipeline was this. The vendor's proprietary pipeline processed the raw data and merged both replicates into a single result for each sample. To define clonotypes, the study grouped productive rearrangements that shared the V-gene family, CDR3 amino acid sequence and J-gene segment. To compute clonality, the normalized Shannon entropy (Pielou evenness) of TCRB abundances was subtracted from 1. T cell density was estimated as total templates divided by the number of input cells, with the number of input cells inferred from the DNA input amount. Recon, run with its default parameters, was used to estimate overall repertoire diversity and clonality. A clonotype was considered tumor-enriched if its abundance in tumor exceeded 0.1% and was at least 32-fold higher than its abundance in normal breast. The immuneACCESS repertoire file appears here via TCRdb, limited to in-frame rearrangements. These files lack a portion of the clones; in checked studies, under half of the deficit traces to unresolved V genes, and the cause of the others is not known. V and J calls and clone size are given by that table; D and trimming were obtained from the DNA. The sample table shows some 30,000 clones, and 84% are seen once. In total, the top ten clones hold over 8.5% of the sample.

CDR1 is given as LGHNA and CDR2 as YSLEER, both from the germline V gene. The junction carries 11 bases between V and J, which are trimmed by 0 bases and 5 bases respectively. The CDR3 has 15 amino acids, counting the end cysteine and phenylalanine. The CDR3 DNA has 45 bases and is translated from base 1. The sequencing sample was made of blood. The rearrangement combines TRBV4-3 with TRBJ1-5, with the identity of the D gene unclear. The TCR was taken from a person in their fifties with breast cancer. The DNA sequence is as follows: TGCGCCAGCAGCCAAGATGGGAGTGGGGATCAGCCCCAGCATTTT. This sequence encodes CASSQDGSGDQPQHF.